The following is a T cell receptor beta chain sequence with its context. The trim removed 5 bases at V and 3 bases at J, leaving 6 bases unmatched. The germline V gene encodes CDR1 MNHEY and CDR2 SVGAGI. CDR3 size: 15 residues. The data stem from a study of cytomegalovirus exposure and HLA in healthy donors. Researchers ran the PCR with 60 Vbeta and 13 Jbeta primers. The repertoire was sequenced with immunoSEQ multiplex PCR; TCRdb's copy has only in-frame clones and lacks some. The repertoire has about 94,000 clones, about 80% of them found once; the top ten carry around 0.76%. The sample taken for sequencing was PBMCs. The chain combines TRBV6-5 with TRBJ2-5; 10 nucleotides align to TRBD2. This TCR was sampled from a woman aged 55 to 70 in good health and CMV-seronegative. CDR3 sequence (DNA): TGTGCCAGCAGTGGGGTAGGGACTAGCGAAGAGACCCAGTACTTC. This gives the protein CASSGVGTSEETQYF.